The TCR beta chain under discussion was sequenced for a study of identical twins. One entry per CDR3 protein results from TCRdb running MiXCR on the 5' RACE reads. Of 1.5 million to 2 million distinct CDR3 sequences listed, about 31% were seen once; the top ten hold around 0.25%. There are 13 residues in the CDR3. Germline V gives CDR1 SGHTA, CDR2 FQGNSA. As for this clonotype: Germline is not matched at one junction end, which may reflect a read error.

Every donor was a healthy Caucasian. The chain links TRBV7-2 to TRBJ1-5, with D uncertain. The sample was cord blood. This receptor was taken from a newborn girl in good health. CDR3 in amino acids: CASSLTPNRPQHF. For the CDR3, the DNA is TGTGCCAGCAGCCTCACGCCCAATCGGCCCCAGCATTTT.